These 11 T cell receptor beta chains were sequenced from one sample in a study of Ad26.COV2.S vaccination and SARS-CoV-2 variants. Regarding treatment: 15 to 20 received Ad26.COV2.S at low or high dose, single or two shots; 5 received placebo; per-sample allocation not given. Sampling was performed 63 days after the first vaccine or placebo injection. Some clones are missing from TCRdb's copy, which holds only in-frame ones; the method was immunoSEQ multiplex PCR. Here the sample spans about 680,000 clones, around 92% being singletons. This material consisted of peripheral blood, taken in a trial of Ad26.COV2.S vaccine versus placebo. These receptors were obtained from a person between 18 and 65 years old who received the Ad26.COV2.S COVID-19 vaccine or a placebo.

This rearrangement joins TRBV30 to TRBJ1-5, with D unresolved. The CDR3 sequence is 14 residues long. Per germline, CDR1 GTSNPN and CDR2 SVGIG (reference sequence). Trimming pared 2 bases from V and 3 bases from J, leaving 11 bases between. The chain's CDR3 is CAWSRTVNNQPQHF. The CDR3 bases are TGTGCCTGGAGTCGGACCGTGAACAATCAGCCCCAGCATTTT.

The count of this clone is one. CDR3 in DNA: TGTGCCAGTAGGGGAGGAAGTGAGCAGTTCTTC. Residues: CASRGGSEQFF. The gene calls are TRBV19 and TRBJ2-1; possibly TRBD2 for D (6 bases). The CDR3 totals 11 residues. Per germline, CDR1 LNHDA and CDR2 SQIVND (reference sequence). Trimming cost V 6 bases and J 9 bases, with 9 bases left between them.

The chain employs TRBV27 and TRBJ1-5, with D unclear. CDR1 and CDR2 from the germline V gene are MNHEY and SMNVEV (reference sequence). The CDR3 is 15 residues long. Trimming pared 6 bases from V and 1 base from J, leaving 13 bases between. The CDR3 region has the DNA TGTGCCAGCAGCCCCCGTCGGCAAAGCAATCAGCCCCAGCATTTT. As protein: CASSPRRQSNQPQHF.

The V gene is TRBV9, the J gene TRBJ2-3; D call uncertain. V lost 0 bases to trimming and J lost 5 bases, with 4 bases between them. Germline values: CDR1 SGDLS, CDR2 YYNGEE. The CDR3 totals 12 residues. CDR3 loop: CASSVVRDTQYF. DNA for the CDR3: TGTGCCAGCAGCGTAGTTCGAGATACGCAGTATTTT.

The rearrangement joins TRBV3-1 (or the pseudogene TRBV3-2) to TRBJ2-5; 8 bases match TRBD1. Germline values: CDR1 LGHDT, CDR2 YNNKEL (reference sequence). The CDR3 is 14 residues long. With 4 bases clipped from V and 5 bases from J, the junction kept 6 bases outside the gene matches. The CDR3: CASSPRGRRETQYF. In nucleotides, the CDR3 is TGTGCCAGCAGCCCCAGGGGGCGCAGGGAGACCCAGTACTTC.

This chain uses TRBV9 with TRBJ1-2; maybe TRBD1 (6 bases). The CDR3 sequence is 14 residues long. V was shortened by 4 bases and J by 8 bases, with 18 bases between the two germline ends. The germline V gene encodes CDR1 SGDLS and CDR2 YYNGEE. The CDR3 spells CASSKPTGTRGYTF. In DNA, the CDR3 is TGTGCCAGCAGCAAACCAACAGGGACGCGGGGCTACACCTTC.

CDR3 sequence reads: CAISRGQATDTQYF. CDR3 DNA sequence: TGTGCCATCAGCCGCGGACAGGCCACAGATACGCAGTATTTT. The rearrangement links TRBV10-3 to TRBJ2-3; 7 bases are a match to TRBD1. Germline V gives CDR1 ENHRY, CDR2 SYGVKD. The ends lost 6 bases at V and 2 bases at J; junction bases unmatched: 5. The length of the CDR3 is 14 residues.

V and J are TRBV19 and TRBJ2-1, with D perhaps matching TRBD2 (6 bases). Trimming took 4 bases from V and 5 from J, leaving 15 bases between them. The CDR3 has 15 amino acids. Germline V lookup: CDR1 LNHDA, CDR2 SQIVND (reference sequence). The CDR3 DNA reads TGTGCCAGTAGTACCCGGACTACGCGGAACAATGAGCAGTTCTTC. Its translation is CASSTRTTRNNEQFF.

The rearrangement joins TRBV30 to TRBJ2-5; 8 positions match TRBD2. V shed 2 bases, J shed 7 bases, and the junction held 12 bases outside the gene matches. CDR1 is GTSNPN and CDR2 is SVGIG in the germline V gene (reference sequence). There are 15 residues in the CDR3. The CDR3 DNA sequence: TGTGCCTGGAGTATACTGCTAGCGGGTGTGGGGACCCAGTACTTC. Its translation: CAWSILLAGVGTQYF.

The gene calls are TRBV7-2 and TRBJ2-1, with TRBD2 identical over 9 bases. The CDR3 is made up of 15 amino acids. J lost 10 bases, V lost 1 base, and 8 bases had no gene match. Looked up from germline, CDR1 is SGHTA and CDR2 is FQGNSA. The CDR3: CASSLGTASGDEQFF. The CDR3 coding sequence is TGTGCCAGCAGCTTAGGAACGGCTAGCGGGGACGAGCAGTTCTTC.

The chain carries TRBV11-2 and TRBJ2-5, with TRBD2 as a possible D gene (7 bases). The V end lost 0 bases, the J end lost 1 base, and 12 bases lay between the germline ends. The CDR3 runs 16 residues. The germline CDR1 and CDR2 sequences are SGHAT and FQNNGV. CDR3 nucleotide sequence: TGTGCCAGCAGCTTAGAGGGGGGGGGCCCCCAAGAGACCCAGTACTTC. Its protein product is CASSLEGGGPQETQYF.